This TCR beta chain was retrieved from a study of T cell responses to AZD1222 COVID-19 vaccine. Study-level points and caveats: Mostly white British, mostly female donors; authors suggested clonal diversity may be underestimated. Vaccine-associated CD4 TCRs ranged over spike, dominating at 160-218 and 743-854.

In regard to this clone: The antigen remains unidentified.

Measured with immunoSEQ multiplex PCR; TCRdb has only the in-frame clones, and not every one. The sample contains some 150,000 clones, around 90% of which appear only once. The V end lost 0 bases, the J end lost 5 bases, and 5 bases lay between the germline ends. Per the germline V gene, CDR1 is MNHEY and CDR2 is SVGAGI. The CDR3 extends over 13 amino acids. The chain uses TRBV6-5 and TRBJ2-1; D may be TRBD2 (5 bases). The sequences come from peripheral blood, collected on day 0 of AZD1222 vaccination. The sequence derives from an adult in good health. This CDR3 is CASSYSGDNEQFF. CDR3 DNA sequence: TGTGCCAGCAGTTACTCCGGGGACAATGAGCAGTTCTTC.